This T cell receptor beta chain comes out of a study of beta chain features in type 1 diabetes. As every portion of the isolated RNA was reverse transcribed, the sequencing read expressed TCRB transcripts. Clones were read by immunoSEQ multiplex PCR, and TCRdb kept only the in-frame ones, dropping some. The table lists about 620,000 clones, around 16% of them singletons. By way of CD45RO/CCR7/CD25/CD127/CD95/CD27, the CD4+ regulatory, stem cell-like memory, central memory and naive cells were sorted. With 6 bases removed from V and 2 bases from J, the gap between germline ends came to 10 bases. Germline V CDR1 and CDR2: KGHSH, LQKENI. This CDR3 spans 13 amino acids.

V is TRBV18 and J is TRBJ1-1; D unclear. This receptor was obtained from a man younger than 35 in good health. Source material: naive CD4+ T cells from blood. Here the CDR3 reads CASSLEANTEAFF. As DNA, the CDR3 is TGTGCCAGCTCCTTAGAGGCTAACACTGAAGCTTTCTTT.